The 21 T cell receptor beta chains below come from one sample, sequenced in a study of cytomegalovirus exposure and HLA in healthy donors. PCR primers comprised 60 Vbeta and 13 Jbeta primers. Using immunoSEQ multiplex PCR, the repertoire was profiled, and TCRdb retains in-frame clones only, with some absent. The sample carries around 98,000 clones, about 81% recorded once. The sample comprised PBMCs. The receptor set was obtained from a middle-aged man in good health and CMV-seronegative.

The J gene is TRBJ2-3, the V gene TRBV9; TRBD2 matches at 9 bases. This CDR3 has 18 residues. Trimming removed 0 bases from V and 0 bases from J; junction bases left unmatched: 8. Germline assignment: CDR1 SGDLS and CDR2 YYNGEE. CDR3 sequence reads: CASSVAWRGGSSTDTQYF. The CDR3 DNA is TGTGCCAGCAGCGTAGCGTGGCGGGGGGGCTCTAGCACAGATACGCAGTATTTT.

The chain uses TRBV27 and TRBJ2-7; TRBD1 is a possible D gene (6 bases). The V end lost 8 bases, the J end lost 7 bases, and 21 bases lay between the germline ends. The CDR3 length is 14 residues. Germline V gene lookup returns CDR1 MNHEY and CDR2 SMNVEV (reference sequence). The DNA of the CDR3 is TGTGCCAGCTGTAGGGACACCACGCTACGAGAGCAGTACTTC. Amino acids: CASCRDTTLREQYF.

The CDR3 loop is CASTMTGMNTEAFF. The DNA of the CDR3 is TGTGCCAGCACCATGACAGGGATGAACACTGAAGCTTTCTTT. The chain employs TRBV6-5 and TRBJ1-1, with TRBD1 matching over 7 bases. This CDR3 region has 14 residues. In germline, CDR1 is MNHEY, CDR2 SVGAGI. Trimming removed 7 bases from V and 0 bases from J; junction bases left unmatched: 5.

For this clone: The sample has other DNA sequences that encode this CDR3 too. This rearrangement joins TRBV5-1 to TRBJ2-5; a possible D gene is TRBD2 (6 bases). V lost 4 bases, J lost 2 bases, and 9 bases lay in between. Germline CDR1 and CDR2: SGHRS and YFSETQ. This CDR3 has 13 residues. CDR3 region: CASSPGLQETQYF. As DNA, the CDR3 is TGCGCCAGCAGCCCGGGACTGCAAGAGACCCAGTACTTC.

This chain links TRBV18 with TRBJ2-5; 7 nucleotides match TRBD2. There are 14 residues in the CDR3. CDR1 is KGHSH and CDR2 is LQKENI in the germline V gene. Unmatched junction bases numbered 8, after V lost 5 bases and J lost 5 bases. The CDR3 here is CASSSSPGGETQYF. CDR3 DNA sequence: TGTGCCAGCTCATCTTCTCCCGGGGGGGAGACCCAGTACTTC.

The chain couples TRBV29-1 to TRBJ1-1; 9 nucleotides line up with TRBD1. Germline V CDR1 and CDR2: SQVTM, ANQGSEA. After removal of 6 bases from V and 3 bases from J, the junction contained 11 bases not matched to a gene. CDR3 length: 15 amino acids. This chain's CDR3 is CSVSKSGTGYTEAFF. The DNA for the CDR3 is TGCAGCGTAAGTAAGTCCGGGACAGGGTACACTGAAGCTTTCTTT. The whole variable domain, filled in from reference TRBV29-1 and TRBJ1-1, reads SAVISQKPSRDICQRGTSLTIQCQVDSQVTMMFWYRQQPGQSLTLIATANQGSEATYESGFVIDKFPISRPNLTFSTLTVSNMSPEDSSIYLCSVSKSGTGYTEAFFGQGTRLTVV.

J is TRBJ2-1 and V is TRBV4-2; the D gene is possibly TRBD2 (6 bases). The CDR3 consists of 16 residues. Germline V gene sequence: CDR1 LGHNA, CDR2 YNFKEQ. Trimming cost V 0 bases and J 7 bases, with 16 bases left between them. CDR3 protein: CASSQDRPSVVNEQFF. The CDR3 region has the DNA TGTGCCAGCAGCCAAGATCGGCCTAGCGTGGTGAATGAGCAGTTCTTC.

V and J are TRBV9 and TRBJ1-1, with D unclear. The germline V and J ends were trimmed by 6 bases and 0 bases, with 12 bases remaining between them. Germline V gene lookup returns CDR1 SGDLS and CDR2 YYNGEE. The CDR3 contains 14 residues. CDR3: CASNSGHMNTEAFF. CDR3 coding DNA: TGTGCCAGCAATTCGGGTCACATGAACACTGAAGCTTTCTTT.

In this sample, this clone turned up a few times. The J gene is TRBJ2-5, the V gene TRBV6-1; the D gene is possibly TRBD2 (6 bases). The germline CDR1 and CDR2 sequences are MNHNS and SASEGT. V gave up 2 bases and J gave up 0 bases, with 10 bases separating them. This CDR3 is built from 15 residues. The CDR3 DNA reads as TGTGCCAGCAGTGAATTGGCGGGGTACCAAGAGACCCAGTACTTC. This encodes CASSELAGYQETQYF.

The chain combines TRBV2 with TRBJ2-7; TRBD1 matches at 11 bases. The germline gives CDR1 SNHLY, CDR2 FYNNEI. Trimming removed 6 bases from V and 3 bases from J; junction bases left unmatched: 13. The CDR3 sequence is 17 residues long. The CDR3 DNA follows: TGTGCCAGCAGGAAGGACAGGGGGCTCTCTCATTACTACGAGCAGTACTTC. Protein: CASRKDRGLSHYYEQYF.

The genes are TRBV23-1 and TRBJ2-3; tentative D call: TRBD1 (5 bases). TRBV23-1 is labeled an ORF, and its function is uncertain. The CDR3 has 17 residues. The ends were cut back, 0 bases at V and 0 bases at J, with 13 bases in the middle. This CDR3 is CASSQSSPGCSTDTQYF. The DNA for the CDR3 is TGCGCCAGCAGTCAATCCTCCCCAGGGTGTAGCACAGATACGCAGTATTTT.

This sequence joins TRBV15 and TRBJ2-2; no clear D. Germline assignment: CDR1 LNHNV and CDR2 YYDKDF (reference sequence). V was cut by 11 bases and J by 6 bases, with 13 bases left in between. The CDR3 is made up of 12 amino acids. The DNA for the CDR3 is TGTGCCTCAAGGCGAGACTCCGGGGAGCTGTTTTTT. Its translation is CASRRDSGELFF.

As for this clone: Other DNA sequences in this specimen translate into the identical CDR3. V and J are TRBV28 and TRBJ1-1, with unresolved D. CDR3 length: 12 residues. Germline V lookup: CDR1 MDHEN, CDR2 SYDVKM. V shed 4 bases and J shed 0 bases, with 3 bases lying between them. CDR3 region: CASSSMNTEAFF. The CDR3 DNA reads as TGTGCCAGCAGTTCCATGAACACTGAAGCTTTCTTT.

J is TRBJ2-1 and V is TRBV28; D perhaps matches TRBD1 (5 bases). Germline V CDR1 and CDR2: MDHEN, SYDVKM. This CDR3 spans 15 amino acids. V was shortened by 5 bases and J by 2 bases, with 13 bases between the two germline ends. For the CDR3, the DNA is TGTGCCAGCAGTAACCTTCGGACACCCTACAATGAGCAGTTCTTC. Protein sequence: CASSNLRTPYNEQFF.

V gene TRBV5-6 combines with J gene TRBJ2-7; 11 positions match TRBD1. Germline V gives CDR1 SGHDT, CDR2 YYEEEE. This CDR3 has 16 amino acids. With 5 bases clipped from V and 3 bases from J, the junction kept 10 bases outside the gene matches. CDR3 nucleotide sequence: TGTGCCAGCAGACCGGGACAGGGGGGAACCTACTACGAGCAGTACTTC. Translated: CASRPGQGGTYYEQYF.

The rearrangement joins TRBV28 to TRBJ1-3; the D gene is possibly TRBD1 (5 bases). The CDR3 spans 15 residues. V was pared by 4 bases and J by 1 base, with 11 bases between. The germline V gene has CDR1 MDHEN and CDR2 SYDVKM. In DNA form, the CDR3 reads TGTGCCAGCAGTTCTCCAGGGTTTTCTGGAAACACCATATATTTT. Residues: CASSSPGFSGNTIYF.

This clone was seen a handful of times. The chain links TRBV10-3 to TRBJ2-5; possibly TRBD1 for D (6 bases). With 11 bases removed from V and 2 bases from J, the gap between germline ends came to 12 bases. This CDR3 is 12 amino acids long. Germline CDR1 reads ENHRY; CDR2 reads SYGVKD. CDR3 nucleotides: TGTGCCGTCACAGGGAATCAAGAGACCCAGTACTTC. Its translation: CAVTGNQETQYF.

CDR3 in amino acids: CASSGSTAASYNEQFF. In DNA form, the CDR3 reads TGTGCCAGCAGCGGATCCACCGCGGCCTCCTACAATGAGCAGTTCTTC. The chain recombines TRBV9 with TRBJ2-1; D is undetermined. Per germline, CDR1 SGDLS and CDR2 YYNGEE. V lost 3 bases to trimming and J lost 0 bases, with 13 bases between them. The CDR3 has 16 residues.

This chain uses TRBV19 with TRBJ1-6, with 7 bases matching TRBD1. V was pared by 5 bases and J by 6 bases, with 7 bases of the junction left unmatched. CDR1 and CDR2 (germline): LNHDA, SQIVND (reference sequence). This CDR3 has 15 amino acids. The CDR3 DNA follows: TGTGCCAGTAGTGCGGGACAGCAAGTTAATTCACCCCTCCACTTT. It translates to CASSAGQQVNSPLHF.

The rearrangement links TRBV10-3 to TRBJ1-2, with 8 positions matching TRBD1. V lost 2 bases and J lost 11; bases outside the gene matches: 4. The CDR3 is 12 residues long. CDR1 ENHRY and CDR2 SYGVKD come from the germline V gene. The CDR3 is CAISEGQGGYTF. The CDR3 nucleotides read TGTGCCATCAGTGAGGGACAGGGTGGATACACCTTC.

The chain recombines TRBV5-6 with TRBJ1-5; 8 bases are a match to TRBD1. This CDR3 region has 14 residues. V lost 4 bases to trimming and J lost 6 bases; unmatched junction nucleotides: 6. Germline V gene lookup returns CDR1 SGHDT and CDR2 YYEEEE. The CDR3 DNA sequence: TGTGCCAGCAGCAGAGACAGGGGCGCTCAGCCCCAGCATTTT. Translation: CASSRDRGAQPQHF.